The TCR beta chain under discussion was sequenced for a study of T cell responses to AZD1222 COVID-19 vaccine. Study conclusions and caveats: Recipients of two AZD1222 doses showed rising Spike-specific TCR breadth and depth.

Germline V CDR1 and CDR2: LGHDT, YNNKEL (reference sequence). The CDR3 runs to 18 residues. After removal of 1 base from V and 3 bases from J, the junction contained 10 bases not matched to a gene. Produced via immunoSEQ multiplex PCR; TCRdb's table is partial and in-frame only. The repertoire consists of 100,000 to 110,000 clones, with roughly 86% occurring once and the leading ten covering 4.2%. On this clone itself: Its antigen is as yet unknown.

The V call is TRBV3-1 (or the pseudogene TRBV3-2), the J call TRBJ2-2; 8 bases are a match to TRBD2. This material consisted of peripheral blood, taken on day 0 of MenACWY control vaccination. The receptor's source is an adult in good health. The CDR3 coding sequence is TGTGCCAGCAGCCAAGGGATAGAGCTAGCGGGTTACACCGGGGAGCTGTTTTTT. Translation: CASSQGIELAGYTGELFF.